The clone carrying this T cell receptor (beta chain) was recorded a few times. Its cognate antigen is unknown. The source material, RNA transcripts, was used to amplify TCR beta CDR3 regions. HTBI primers drove first-round RT-PCR of the TCR CDR3. TCRdb passed the multiplex PCR reads through MiXCR, listing each CDR3 protein once. This sample yields over 250,000 distinct CDR3 sequences, of which about 15% are seen a single time; roughly 50% belongs to the top ten. This entry belongs to a study of T cells in Graves' hyperthyroidism and ophthalmopathy. Whole-study findings and limits: Blood also contained most expanded thyroid clonotypes above 0.001.

V lost 5 bases, J lost 4 bases, and 10 bases stayed unmatched. The germline V gene has CDR1 KGHSH and CDR2 LQKENI. This CDR3 region has 15 residues. Sequences were obtained from blood. This TCR was recovered from an older woman with Graves' ophthalmopathy. The chain joins TRBV18 to TRBJ1-2; 7 bases align to TRBD1. Here the CDR3 reads CASSGQDKRVYGYTF. In DNA, the CDR3 is TGTGCCAGCTCAGGACAGGACAAGCGGGTCTATGGCTACACCTTC.